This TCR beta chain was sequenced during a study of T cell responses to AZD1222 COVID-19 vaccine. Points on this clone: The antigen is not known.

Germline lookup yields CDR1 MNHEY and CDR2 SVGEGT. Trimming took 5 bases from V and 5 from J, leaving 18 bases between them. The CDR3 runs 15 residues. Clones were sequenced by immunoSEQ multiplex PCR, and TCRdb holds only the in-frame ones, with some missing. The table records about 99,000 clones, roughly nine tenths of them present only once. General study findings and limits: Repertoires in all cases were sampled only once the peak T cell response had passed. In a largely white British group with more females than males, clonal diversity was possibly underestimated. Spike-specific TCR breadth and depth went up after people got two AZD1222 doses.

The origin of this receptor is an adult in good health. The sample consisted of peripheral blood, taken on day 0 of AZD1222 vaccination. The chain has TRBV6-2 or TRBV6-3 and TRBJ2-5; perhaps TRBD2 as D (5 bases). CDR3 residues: CASSPPYNGVETQYF. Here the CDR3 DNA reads TGTGCCAGCAGTCCCCCTTATAACGGGGTGGAGACCCAGTACTTC.